Listed here are 15 T cell receptor beta chains from one sample, sequenced in a study of human T cells and chemical hapten exposure. Using its own MiXCR run on the RACE reads, TCRdb lists one record per CDR3 protein. Of 55,000 to 75,000 distinct CDR3 sequences in the sample, about an eighth were seen once. Time point indicated: patch test 3, about 24 weeks after DPC sensitization. Treatment here: therapeutic diphenylcyclopropenone sensitization with weekly scalp DPC. The source material was whole blood, sampled in connection with sensitization to the hapten diphenylcyclopropenone (DPC). All receptors come from a man aged 25 to 40 with alopecia areata. Some clones in this sample may be carry-over from other donors' samples.

This clonotype was seen many times. V gene TRBV18 combines with J gene TRBJ2-2, with 7 bases lining up with TRBD1. The CDR3 consists of 15 residues. Germline CDR1 KGHSH, CDR2 LQKENI. The V gene end was trimmed by 5 bases and the J gene end by 4 bases; junction bases not matched to a gene: 7. CDR3 in DNA: TGTGCCAGCTCATTTGGACAGGTAGCCACCGGGGAGCTGTTTTTT. Protein sequence: CASSFGQVATGELFF.

This clonotype occurred many times. The rearrangement links TRBV9 to TRBJ2-6; D might be TRBD1 (5 bases). The germline V and J ends were trimmed by 2 bases and 0 bases, with 12 bases remaining between them. CDR1 SGDLS and CDR2 YYNGEE come from the germline V gene. The length of the CDR3 is 17 residues. In nucleotides, the CDR3 is TGTGCCAGCAGCGTGATTACAGGAATCTCTGGGGCCAACGTCCTGACTTTC. This sequence encodes CASSVITGISGANVLTF. Full variable domain (outside the CDR3, taken from reference TRBV9 and TRBJ2-6): DSGVTQTPKHLITATGQRVTLRCSPRSGDLSVYWYQQSLDQGLQFLIQYYNGEERAKGNILERFSAQQFPDLHSELNLSSLELGDSALYFCASSVITGISGANVLTFGAGSRLTVL.

This clonotype has just a few counts. The chain uses TRBV25-1 and TRBJ2-7, with 8 bases aligning to TRBD1. Germline assignment: CDR1 MGHDK and CDR2 SYGVNS. V dropped 6 bases and J dropped 5; count of bases not matched to a gene: 9. There are 14 residues in the CDR3. CDR3 region: CASSVAGGMDEQYF. CDR3 nucleotides: TGTGCCAGCAGCGTCGCAGGGGGCATGGACGAGCAGTACTTC.

This clonotype was found a few times. CDR3 sequence (DNA): TGTGCCTGGAGCATACAGGGGCGAACTGAAGCTTTCTTT. It yields the protein CAWSIQGRTEAFF. The rearrangement links TRBV30 to TRBJ1-1; 7 positions agree with TRBD1. The V gene's germline CDR1 is GTSNPN and CDR2 SVGIG (reference sequence). The length of the CDR3 is 13 residues. V lost 3 bases and J lost 5; bases outside the gene matches: 6.

The genes are TRBV2 and TRBJ1-1, with D hard to call. The germline V gene has CDR1 SNHLY and CDR2 FYNNEI. This CDR3 contains 14 residues. V lost 5 bases to trimming and J lost 5 bases, with 15 bases between them. The CDR3 DNA is TGTGCCAGCAGTAGTAAGGGAGGAAGGACTGAAGCTTTCTTT. This sequence encodes CASSSKGGRTEAFF.

Ten or more counts support this clonotype. The chain uses TRBV11-2 and TRBJ2-5, with 7 bases aligning to TRBD1. V trimming: 3 bases; J trimming: 1 base; junction bases outside the gene matches: 14. The CDR3 contains 18 residues. CDR1 is SGHAT and CDR2 is FQNNGV in the germline V gene. DNA of the CDR3: TGTGCCAGCAGCTTCCCCCCTAGAGCAGGGGGAACCCAAGAGACCCAGTACTTC. It is translated as CASSFPPRAGGTQETQYF.

V usage is TRBV11-1 and J usage is TRBJ2-7; D gene ambiguous. The CDR3 consists of 13 residues. Trimming stripped 2 bases from V and 5 bases from J, with 10 bases between. The germline V gene encodes CDR1 SGHAT and CDR2 FQDESV (reference sequence). In nucleotides, the CDR3 is TGTGCCAGCAGCTTAACCAGGCACCACGAGCAGTACTTC. This sequence encodes CASSLTRHHEQYF.

The chain is built from TRBV4-3 and TRBJ2-5, with no clear D. Germline CDR1 and CDR2: LGHNA and YSLEER. There are 14 residues in the CDR3. The V and J ends lost 4 bases and 5 bases respectively, with 14 bases between them. The CDR3 region is CASSRQQVAETQYF. CDR3 nucleotides: TGCGCCAGCAGCCGTCAGCAGGTGGCGGAGACCCAGTACTTC.

This clonotype was picked up many times. This chain links TRBV19 with TRBJ2-7; D gene uncertain. This CDR3 comprises 13 residues. From germline, CDR1 is LNHDA and CDR2 SQIVND (reference sequence). Deletions cut 1 base from V and 6 bases from J, with 10 bases between. CDR3 amino acids: CASSIGPVGEQYF. CDR3 in DNA: TGTGCCAGTAGTATAGGACCGGTCGGCGAGCAGTACTTC.

This clonotype has only a few counts. The rearrangement joins TRBV21-1 to TRBJ1-5. TRBV21-1 is a recognized pseudogene. The CDR3 sequence is 17 residues long. The CDR3 sequence is CASSGRERGDPNQPQHF. In DNA form, the CDR3 reads TGTGCCAGCAGCGGACGGGAGCGAGGGGATCCCAATCAGCCCCAGCATTTT.

This clonotype has only a few counts. The rearrangement joins TRBV6-2 or TRBV6-3 to TRBJ1-1; D is ambiguous. CDR1 is MNHEY and CDR2 is SVGEGT in the germline V gene. V gave up 5 bases and J gave up 1 base, with 8 bases separating them. There are 13 residues in the CDR3. CDR3 loop: CASSAQENTEAFF. The CDR3 nucleotides are TGTGCCAGCAGTGCGCAGGAGAACACTGAAGCTTTCTTT.

This clonotype was counted at least ten times. This rearrangement joins TRBV6-1 to TRBJ1-5; TRBD1 is a possible D gene (5 bases). V lost 6 bases and J 0 bases, leaving 12 bases between the germline ends. The CDR3 has 15 residues. Germline assignment: CDR1 MNHNS and CDR2 SASEGT. The CDR3 protein is CASSHRDPSNQPQHF. In DNA, the CDR3 is TGTGCCAGCAGCCACCGGGACCCTAGCAATCAGCCCCAGCATTTT.

This clonotype was seen repeatedly, ten times or more. The chain uses TRBV20-1 and TRBJ2-5, with 10 bases fitting TRBD2. Per the germline V gene, CDR1 is DFQATT and CDR2 is SNEGSKA (reference sequence). This CDR3 region has 15 residues. V trimming: 6 bases; J trimming: 1 base; junction bases outside the gene matches: 8. This CDR3 reads CSAVPSGGAQETQYF. CDR3 nucleotide sequence: TGCAGTGCGGTACCCAGCGGGGGGGCCCAAGAGACCCAGTACTTC.

This clonotype was picked up many times. The genes are TRBV7-8 and TRBJ2-7, with D tentatively TRBD2 (6 bases). The germline CDR1 and CDR2 sequences are SGHVS and FQNEAQ. The CDR3 covers 15 residues. V lost 2 bases and J 2 bases, leaving 13 bases between the germline ends. The CDR3 nucleotides are TGTGCCAGCAGCTTACTACCGGGGGTCACCTACGAGCAGTACTTC. This translates into CASSLLPGVTYEQYF. Using reference TRBV7-8 and TRBJ2-7 for the parts outside the CDR3, the full variable domain is GAGVSQSPRYKVAKRGQDVALRCDPISGHVSLFWYQQALGQGPEFLTYFQNEAQLDKSGLPSDRFFAERPEGSVSTLKIQRTQQEDSAVYLCASSLLPGVTYEQYFGPGTRLTVT.

The chain carries TRBV7-2 and TRBJ1-5; the match to TRBD1 covers 7 bases. CDR1 is SGHTA, CDR2 FQGNSA, per germline. V shed 4 bases, J shed 0 bases, and the junction held 6 bases outside the gene matches. CDR3 length: 16 residues. The CDR3 DNA sequence: TGTGCCAGCAGCTCACAGGGGACCTATAGCAATCAGCCCCAGCATTTT. It is translated as CASSSQGTYSNQPQHF.